This TCR beta chain was identified during a study of cytomegalovirus exposure and HLA in healthy donors. Study results and caveats: According to a subsequent analysis, TCR clusters identified in the first cohort showed a tendency to co-occur across the 120 or so validation repertoires. Despite most TCR sequences being rare, some public TCRs occurred in many donors.

Method: immunoSEQ multiplex PCR; TCRdb's copy keeps in-frame clones and lacks some. The sample yields 150,000 to 200,000 clones, approximately 90% seen once. For this clone: Its antigen is currently unknown.

Trimming removed 5 bases from V and 0 bases from J, with 13 bases in between. The CDR3 covers 15 residues. Germline values: CDR1 MDHEN, CDR2 SYDVKM. This TCR was recovered from a man in his late teens or twenties in good health and CMV-seronegative. The chain combines TRBV28 with TRBJ1-1; D perhaps matches TRBD1 (6 bases). Material: PBMCs. The CDR3, as DNA: TGTGCCAGCAGTCTCGCGGACAGAATGAACACTGAAGCTTTCTTT. Protein sequence: CASSLADRMNTEAFF.